The rows below give T cell receptor beta chains drawn from one sample of a study of blood T cell repertoires in COVID-19. Sequencing was performed with immunoSEQ multiplex PCR; in TCRdb, only in-frame clones are kept and a portion is missing. The profile shows 100,000 or so clones, approximately 85% of them singletons. What was sequenced was peripheral blood. Receptors were obtained from a man aged 55 to 70 with acute or convalescent COVID-19. The CDR3 runs from the conserved cysteine through the conserved F or W. Fields, in order: V gene, D gene, J gene, clone size, CDR3 protein, CDR3 DNA. A D gene is named only where the DNA matches it firmly. Clone size appears in some rows only: once, few, many, or a class for an expanded clone.

TRBV9	-	TRBJ2-2	-	CASSPRGDRNTGELFF	TGTGCCAGCAGCCCGAGAGGTGACAGAAACACCGGGGAGCTGTTTTTT
TRBV6-2/TRBV6-3	-	TRBJ2-1	-	CASSNPPGHQQFF	TGTGCCAGCAGTAACCCCCCGGGACACCAGCAGTTCTTC
TRBV19	-	TRBJ2-7	-	CASRRDFSSYEQYF	TGTGCCAGTAGACGGGACTTTTCCTCCTACGAGCAGTACTTC
TRBV2	TRBD2	TRBJ2-1	once	CASSVMREPYNEQFF	TGTGCCAGCAGTGTTATGCGGGAGCCCTACAATGAGCAGTTCTTC
TRBV6-1	TRBD1	TRBJ1-5	-	CASSEASTGGYQPQHF	TGTGCCAGCAGTGAAGCGAGTACAGGGGGCTACCAGCCCCAGCATTTT
TRBV21-1	-	TRBJ1-4	few	CASSNWTGGSEKLFF	TGTGCCAGCAGCAATTGGACAGGGGGATCTGAAAAACTGTTTTTT
TRBV10-1	-	TRBJ2-2	-	CASMKGGITGELFF	TGCGCCAGCATGAAAGGGGGTATAACCGGGGAGCTGTTTTTT
TRBV2	-	TRBJ2-5	-	CASSGLATETQYF	TGTGCCAGCAGTGGCCTAGCGACGGAGACCCAGTACTTC
TRBV6-5	-	TRBJ1-3	few	CASSRGSSGNTIYF	TGTGCCAGCAGTAGAGGGAGCTCTGGAAACACCATATATTTT
TRBV18	TRBD1	TRBJ1-2	-	CASSPLQGKGGYTF	TGTGCCAGCTCACCCCTACAGGGGAAGGGAGGCTACACCTTC
TRBV30	-	TRBJ2-7	-	CAWSVEQGGYEQYF	TGTGCCTGGAGTGTAGAACAGGGTGGCTACGAGCAGTACTTC
TRBV15	TRBD1	TRBJ2-6	-	CATSPRGGQGSGANVLTF	TGTGCCACCAGCCCCCGAGGGGGACAGGGGTCTGGGGCCAACGTCCTGACTTTC
TRBV5-1	-	TRBJ1-4	-	CASSLGGISGGEKLFF	TGCGCCAGCAGCTTGGGGGGCATTTCGGGCGGTGAAAAACTGTTTTTT
TRBV9	-	TRBJ1-5	-	CASSAGGARQPQHF	TGTGCCAGCAGCGCTGGGGGGGCTAGGCAGCCCCAGCATTTT
TRBV19	-	TRBJ2-7	-	CASGQLAESYEQYF	TGTGCCAGTGGGCAACTAGCAGAATCCTACGAGCAGTACTTC
TRBV18	-	TRBJ1-1	-	CASSRDSGTEAFF	TGTGCCAGCTCAAGGGACTCTGGGACTGAAGCTTTCTTT
TRBV28	TRBD2	TRBJ2-3	-	CASRTLAGSTDTQYF	TGTGCCAGCAGAACTCTAGCGGGAAGCACAGATACGCAGTATTTT
TRBV2	-	TRBJ2-1	-	CASVSRGITYNEQFF	TGTGCCAGCGTCTCCCGGGGTATTACCTACAATGAGCAGTTCTTC
TRBV7-7	-	TRBJ2-5	-	CASSREGEETQYF	TGTGCCAGCAGCCGTGAAGGAGAAGAGACCCAGTACTTC
TRBV18	-	TRBJ2-3	once	CASSLGSYTDTQYF	TGTGCCAGCTCACTCGGGAGTTACACAGATACGCAGTATTTT
TRBV2	-	TRBJ1-2	-	CASSEVGASYGYTF	TGTGCCAGCAGTGAAGTGGGGGCCTCCTATGGCTACACCTTC
TRBV4-1	-	TRBJ2-5	-	CASSRRVQETQYF	TGCGCCAGCAGCCGCAGGGTCCAAGAGACCCAGTACTTC
TRBV11-2	TRBD2	TRBJ2-2	-	CASSFGLAGGTNTGELFF	TGTGCCAGCAGCTTCGGACTAGCGGGAGGGACGAACACCGGGGAGCTGTTTTTT
TRBV7-9	-	TRBJ1-5	-	CASSFLLNQPQHF	TGTGCCAGCAGCTTCCTACTCAATCAGCCCCAGCATTTT
TRBV19	TRBD1	TRBJ1-2	-	CASRRTGGGYTF	TGTGCCAGTAGGAGGACAGGGGGCGGCTACACCTTC
TRBV5-4	-	TRBJ1-2	-	CASRIGGKDGYTF	TGTGCCAGCAGGATTGGGGGGAAGGATGGCTACACCTTC
TRBV7-8	TRBD1	TRBJ2-5	-	CASSLARRGRRETQYF	TGTGCCAGCAGCTTAGCGCGAAGGGGGCGTCGGGAGACCCAGTACTTC
TRBV20-1	-	TRBJ1-6	-	CSASGAYYNSPLHF	TGCAGTGCTAGTGGGGCCTACTATAATTCACCCCTCCACTTT
TRBV11-1	-	TRBJ2-3	-	CASSLEAGRTDTQYF	TGTGCCAGCAGCTTAGAAGCGGGCCGCACAGATACGCAGTATTTT
TRBV5-1	TRBD1	TRBJ1-1	-	CASSLATGGWNTEAFF	TGCGCCAGCAGCTTGGCAACAGGGGGCTGGAACACTGAAGCTTTCTTT
TRBV6-5	-	TRBJ1-1	-	CASSRQGLTEAFF	TGTGCCAGCAGTCGTCAGGGTCTAACTGAAGCTTTCTTT
TRBV18	-	TRBJ2-3	-	CASSPRVGTDTQYF	TGTGCCAGCTCACCACGCGTTGGTACAGATACGCAGTATTTT
TRBV10-3	-	TRBJ1-1	once	CAISPGQRDTEAFF	TGTGCCATCAGCCCCGGACAGAGGGACACTGAAGCTTTCTTT
TRBV7-2	-	TRBJ1-2	few	CASSLVRGGNYGYTF	TGTGCCAGCAGCTTAGTACGCGGGGGCAACTATGGCTACACCTTC
TRBV18	-	TRBJ1-1	-	CASSFDSNTEAFF	TGTGCCAGCTCATTTGACAGTAACACTGAAGCTTTCTTT
TRBV13	-	TRBJ2-7	-	CASSLGAFLEQYF	TGTGCCAGCAGCTTAGGGGCCTTCCTCGAGCAGTACTTC
TRBV9	-	TRBJ1-5	-	CASSTGPYSNQPQHF	TGTGCCAGCAGCACGGGTCCTTATAGCAATCAGCCCCAGCATTTT
TRBV7-8	-	TRBJ2-3	-	CASDSQSSTDTQYF	TGTGCCAGCGATTCACAGTCAAGCACAGATACGCAGTATTTT
TRBV7-8	TRBD1	TRBJ1-5	-	CASSLRPGTGGHQPQHF	TGTGCCAGCAGCTTGAGGCCCGGGACAGGGGGCCATCAGCCCCAGCATTTT
TRBV9	TRBD1	TRBJ1-5	-	CASSEGQGLSNQPQHF	TGTGCCAGCAGTGAAGGACAGGGATTGAGCAATCAGCCCCAGCATTTT
TRBV19	-	TRBJ1-2	-	CASTGVRNYGYTF	TGTGCCAGTACAGGGGTGCGTAACTATGGCTACACCTTC
TRBV10-3	TRBD2	TRBJ2-3	-	CAISGLAGITDTQYF	TGTGCCATCAGTGGACTAGCGGGGATCACAGATACGCAGTATTTT
TRBV6-2/TRBV6-3	-	TRBJ2-3	-	CASSYSGSPLITDTQYF	TGTGCCAGCAGTTACTCGGGGAGTCCCCTGATCACAGATACGCAGTATTTT
TRBV2	TRBD1	TRBJ1-3	-	CASSRDRGGGNTIYF	TGTGCCAGCAGCCGGGACAGGGGGGGCGGAAACACCATATATTTT
TRBV19	-	TRBJ2-7	-	CASSVRDNSYEQYF	TGTGCCAGTAGTGTCCGGGACAACTCCTACGAGCAGTACTTC
TRBV5-6	TRBD1	TRBJ1-1	-	CASSQFDREAFF	TGTGCCAGCAGCCAATTCGACAGGGAGGCTTTCTTT
TRBV5-1	-	TRBJ1-6	-	CASGEAGGHNSPLHF	TGCGCCAGCGGCGAAGCGGGGGGGCATAATTCACCCCTCCACTTT
TRBV5-4	TRBD1	TRBJ1-2	-	CASSPNRGIYGYTF	TGTGCCAGCAGCCCGAACAGGGGTATCTATGGCTACACCTTC